The 14 T cell receptor beta chains below come from one sample, sequenced in a study of preoperative IRX-2 immunotherapy in early breast cancer (dated by TCRdb to the late 2010s). The protocol used for the library was the immunoSEQ multiplex PCR assay. In its TCRdb copy, this immuneACCESS table keeps in-frame sequences only and misses some clones. Where compared with another copy, unresolved V genes explain less than half of these, and the others have no known cause. The sample has 25,000 to 30,000 clones on record, 70% to 90% of them singletons. Jointly, the top ten make up less than 1.5% of the sample. The treatment or condition label, as the study defines it: preoperative locoregional IRX-2 cytokine immunotherapy. The starting material was lymph node tissue, obtained after IRX-2 immunotherapy. All receptors come from a human donor with breast cancer.

This rearrangement joins TRBV28 to TRBJ1-6; D is ambiguous. V lost 8 bases to trimming and J lost 7 bases, with 9 bases between them. CDR3 length: 12 amino acids. Germline CDR1 MDHEN, CDR2 SYDVKM. The CDR3 coding sequence is TGTGCCAGCCACGCTCAAAATTCACCCCTCCACTTT. This translates into CASHAQNSPLHF.

The chain joins TRBV10-2 to TRBJ1-1, with 10 bases identical to TRBD1. Per germline, CDR1 WSHSY and CDR2 SAAADI. This CDR3 has 15 residues. Germline trimming cut 6 bases from V and 2 bases from J; bases unmatched to any gene: 6. CDR3 residues: CASSPRTGGNTEAFF. The CDR3 DNA sequence: TGCGCCAGCAGCCCTAGGACAGGGGGAAACACTGAAGCTTTCTTT.

CDR3 protein: CASSLYGITEAFF. As DNA, the CDR3 is TGTGCCAGCAGTTTATACGGGATCACTGAAGCTTTCTTT. The chain carries TRBV28 and TRBJ1-1; D not certain. Germline lookup yields CDR1 MDHEN and CDR2 SYDVKM. This CDR3 spans 13 amino acids. The V gene lost 1 base and the J gene lost 4 bases, with 7 bases spanning the gap.

The rearrangement links TRBV15 to TRBJ2-1, with 11 bases lining up with TRBD1. Germline V gene lookup returns CDR1 LNHNV and CDR2 YYDKDF (reference sequence). The CDR3 sequence is 16 residues long. With 1 base clipped from V and 3 bases from J, the junction kept 2 bases outside the gene matches. The CDR3 DNA reads TGTGCCACCAGCAGAGTAGGGACAGGGGGCTACAATGAGCAGTTCTTC. As protein: CATSRVGTGGYNEQFF.

The V gene is TRBV29-1, the J gene TRBJ1-4; 10 bases match TRBD1. The V gene end was trimmed by 7 bases and the J gene end by 7 bases; junction bases not matched to a gene: 6. The germline V gene encodes CDR1 SQVTM and CDR2 ANQGSEA. This CDR3 comprises 13 residues. The CDR3 DNA follows: TGCAGCGCTAGACAGGGGGCTGGTGAAAAACTGTTTTTT. Translation gives CSARQGAGEKLFF.

The chain combines TRBV28 with TRBJ2-3; 8 bases match TRBD1. The CDR3 has 14 residues. V was pared by 8 bases and J by 2 bases, with 6 bases of the junction left unmatched. Germline V lookup: CDR1 MDHEN, CDR2 SYDVKM. The DNA of the CDR3 is TGTGCCAGCGCCGGGACAGGCTCCACAGATACGCAGTATTTT. It specifies CASAGTGSTDTQYF.

The rearrangement joins TRBV28 to TRBJ2-3; D might be TRBD2 (7 bases). Between the trimmed V and J ends, which lost 7 bases and 1 base, there was a span of 12 bases. The CDR3 extends over 14 amino acids. Germline CDR1 MDHEN, CDR2 SYDVKM. The CDR3 loop is CASTSGGRTDTQYF. DNA of the CDR3: TGTGCCAGCACCTCGGGGGGCCGCACAGATACGCAGTATTTT.

For the CDR3, the DNA is TGTGCCAGCAGTCAGCGGTCCGGCAATCAGCCCCAGCATTTT. The encoded protein is CASSQRSGNQPQHF. This chain connects TRBV2 to TRBJ1-5, with D uncertain. V gave up 5 bases and J gave up 2 bases, with 10 bases separating them. Germline-derived CDR1 and CDR2 are SNHLY and FYNNEI. The CDR3 extends over 14 amino acids.

V gene TRBV5-1 combines with J gene TRBJ2-2, with D perhaps matching TRBD1 (6 bases). The CDR3 runs to 18 residues. V lost 4 bases to trimming and J lost 6 bases, with 25 bases between them. Germline loops: CDR1 SGHRS, CDR2 YFSETQ. As DNA, the CDR3 is TGCGCCAGCAGCCGATCGACGAGCTACAGGGAGTACGCCGGGGAGCTGTTTTTT. Translation: CASSRSTSYREYAGELFF. The whole variable domain, filled in from reference TRBV5-1 and TRBJ2-2, reads KAGVTQTPRYLIKTRGQQVTLSCSPISGHRSVSWYQQTPGQGLQFLFEYFSETQRNKGNFPGRFSGRQFSNSRSEMNVSTLELGDSALYLCASSRSTSYREYAGELFFGEGSRLTVL.

This rearrangement joins TRBV18 to TRBJ2-1; D tentatively reads TRBD1 or TRBD2 (5 bases each). The CDR3 is 12 amino acids. Germline V gene lookup returns CDR1 KGHSH and CDR2 LQKENI. Trimming shortened V by 3 bases and J by 14 bases, and 14 bases separated the two germline ends. CDR3 sequence (DNA): TGTGCCAGCTCACCTTCCGGGACGAACAAGTTCTTC. It translates to CASSPSGTNKFF.

This chain links TRBV14 with TRBJ1-1, with D perhaps TRBD1 (6 bases). The CDR3 is 11 residues long. Per germline, CDR1 SGHDN and CDR2 FVKESK. The germline V and J ends were trimmed by 5 bases and 8 bases, with 9 bases remaining between them. This CDR3 is CASSEGGEAFF. Written as DNA, the CDR3 is TGTGCCAGCAGCGAGGGGGGCGAAGCTTTCTTT.

The chain carries TRBV30 and TRBJ1-3; D not resolved. Germline V gene data show CDR1 as GTSNPN and CDR2 as SVGIG (reference sequence). The CDR3 runs 14 residues. V lost 0 bases to trimming and J lost 0 bases, with 6 bases between them. The CDR3 sequence is CAWSVGISGNTIYF. The CDR3 DNA follows: TGTGCCTGGAGTGTAGGGATCTCTGGAAACACCATATATTTT.

This clone was counted a few times. J is TRBJ2-2 and V is TRBV11-1; D not resolved. CDR3 size: 15 residues. CDR1 and CDR2 from the germline V gene are SGHAT and FQDESV (reference sequence). V lost 1 base to trimming and J lost 0 bases, with 6 bases between them. The CDR3 DNA is TGTGCCAGCAGCTTAGGCCAGGCGAACACCGGGGAGCTGTTTTTT. It translates to CASSLGQANTGELFF.

This clone has just one count. The chain joins TRBV18 to TRBJ1-1, with 12 bases fitting TRBD1. CDR1 and CDR2 (germline): KGHSH, LQKENI. The CDR3 is 14 residues long. With 4 bases clipped from V and 4 bases from J, the junction kept 1 base outside the gene matches. The CDR3 reads CASSQGQGATEAFF. The CDR3 coding sequence is TGTGCCAGCTCACAGGGACAGGGGGCCACTGAAGCTTTCTTT.